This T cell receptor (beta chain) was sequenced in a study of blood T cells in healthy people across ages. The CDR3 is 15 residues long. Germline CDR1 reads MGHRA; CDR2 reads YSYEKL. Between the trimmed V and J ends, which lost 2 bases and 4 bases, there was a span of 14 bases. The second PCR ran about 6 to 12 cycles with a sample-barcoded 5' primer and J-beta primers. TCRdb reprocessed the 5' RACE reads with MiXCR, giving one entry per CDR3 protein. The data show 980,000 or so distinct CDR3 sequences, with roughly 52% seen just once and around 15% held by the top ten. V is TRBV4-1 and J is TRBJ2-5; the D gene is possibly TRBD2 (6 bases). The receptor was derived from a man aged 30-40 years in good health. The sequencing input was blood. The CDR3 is CASSQSPAEGETQYF. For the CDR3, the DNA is TGCGCCAGCAGCCAAAGTCCAGCGGAGGGAGAGACCCAGTACTTC.